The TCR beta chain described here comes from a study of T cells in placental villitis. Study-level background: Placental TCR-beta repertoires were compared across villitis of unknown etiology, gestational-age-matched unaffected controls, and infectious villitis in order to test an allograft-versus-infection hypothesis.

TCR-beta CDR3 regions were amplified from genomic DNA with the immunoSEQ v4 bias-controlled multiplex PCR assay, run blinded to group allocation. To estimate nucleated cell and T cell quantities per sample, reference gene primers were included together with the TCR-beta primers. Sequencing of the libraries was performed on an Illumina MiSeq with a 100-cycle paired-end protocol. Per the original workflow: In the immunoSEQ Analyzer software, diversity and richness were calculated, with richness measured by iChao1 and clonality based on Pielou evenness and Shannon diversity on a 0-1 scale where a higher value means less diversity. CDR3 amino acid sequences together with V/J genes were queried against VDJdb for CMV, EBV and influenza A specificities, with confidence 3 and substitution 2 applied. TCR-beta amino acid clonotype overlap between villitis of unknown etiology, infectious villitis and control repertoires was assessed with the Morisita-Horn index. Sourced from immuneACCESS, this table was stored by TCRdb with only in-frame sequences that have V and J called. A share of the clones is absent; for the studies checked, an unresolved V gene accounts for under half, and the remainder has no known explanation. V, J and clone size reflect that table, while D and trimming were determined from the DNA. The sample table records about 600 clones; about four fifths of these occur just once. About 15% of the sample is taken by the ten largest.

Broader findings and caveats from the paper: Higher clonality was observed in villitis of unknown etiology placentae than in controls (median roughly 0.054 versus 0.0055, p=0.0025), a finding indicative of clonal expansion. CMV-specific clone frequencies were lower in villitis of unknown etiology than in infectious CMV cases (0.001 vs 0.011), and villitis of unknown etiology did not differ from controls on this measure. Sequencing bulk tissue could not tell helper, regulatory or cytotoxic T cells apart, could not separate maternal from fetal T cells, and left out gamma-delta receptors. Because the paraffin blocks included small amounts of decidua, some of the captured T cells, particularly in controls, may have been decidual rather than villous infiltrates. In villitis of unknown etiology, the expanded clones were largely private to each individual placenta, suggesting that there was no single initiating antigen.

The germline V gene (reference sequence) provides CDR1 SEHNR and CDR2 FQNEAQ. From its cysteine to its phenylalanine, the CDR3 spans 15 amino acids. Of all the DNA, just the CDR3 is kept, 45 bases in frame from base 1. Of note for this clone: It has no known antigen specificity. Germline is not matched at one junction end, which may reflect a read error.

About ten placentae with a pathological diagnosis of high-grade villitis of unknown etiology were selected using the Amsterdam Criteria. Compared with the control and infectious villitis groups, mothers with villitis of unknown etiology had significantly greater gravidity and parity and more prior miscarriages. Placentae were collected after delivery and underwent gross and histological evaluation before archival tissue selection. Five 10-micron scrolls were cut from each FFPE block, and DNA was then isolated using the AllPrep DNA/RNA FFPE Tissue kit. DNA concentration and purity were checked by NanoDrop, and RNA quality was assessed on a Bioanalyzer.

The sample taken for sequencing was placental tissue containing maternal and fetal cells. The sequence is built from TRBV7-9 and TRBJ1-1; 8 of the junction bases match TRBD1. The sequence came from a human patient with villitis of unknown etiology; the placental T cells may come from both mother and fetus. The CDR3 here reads CASSSRDRMNTKAFF. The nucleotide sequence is TGTGCCAGCAGCTCCCGGGACAGGATGAACACTAAAGCTTTCTTT.